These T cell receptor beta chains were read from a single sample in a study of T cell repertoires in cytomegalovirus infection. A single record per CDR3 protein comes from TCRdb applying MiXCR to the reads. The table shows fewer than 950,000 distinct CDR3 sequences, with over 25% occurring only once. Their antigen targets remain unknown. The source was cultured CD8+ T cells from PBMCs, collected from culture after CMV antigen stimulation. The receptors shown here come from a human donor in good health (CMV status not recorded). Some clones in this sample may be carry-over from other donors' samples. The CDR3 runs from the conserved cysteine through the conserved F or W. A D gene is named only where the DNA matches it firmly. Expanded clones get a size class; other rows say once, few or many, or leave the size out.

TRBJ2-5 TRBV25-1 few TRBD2 TGTGCCAGTTGGGGCGGGGGGGCCGGGGAGACCCAGTACTTC CASWGGGAGETQYF
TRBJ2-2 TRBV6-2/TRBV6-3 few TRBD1 TGTGCCAGCCGGATTCAGGGGGACCACGGGGAGCTGTTTTTT CASRIQGDHGELFF
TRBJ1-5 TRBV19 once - TGTGCCAGTATCAATGAGGGGTCGAGCAATCAGCCCCAGCATTTT CASINEGSSNQPQHF
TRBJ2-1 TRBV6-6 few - TGTGCCAGCAGTTACGCCTCAGGGGGGTCCCCTAGGGATGAGCAGTTCTTC CASSYASGGSPRDEQFF
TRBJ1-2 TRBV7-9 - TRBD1 TGTGCCAGCAGCCCACGGGACAGGGGCGAGCATCGGGCTGGCTACACCTTC CASSPRDRGEHRAGYTF
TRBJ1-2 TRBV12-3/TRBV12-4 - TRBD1 TGTGCCAGCAAGGGAGTGACAGGGGCAGGAGGCTACACCTTC CASKGVTGAGGYTF
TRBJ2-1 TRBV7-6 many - TGTGCCAGCCAGGCGGGGCGGACCCCCTACAATGAGCAGTTCTTC CASQAGRTPYNEQFF
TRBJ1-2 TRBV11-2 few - TGTGCCAGCTACCGGACCGGGTATGGCTACACCTTC CASYRTGYGYTF
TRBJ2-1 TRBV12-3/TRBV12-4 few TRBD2 TGTGCCAGCAGTAGGGCCTCGGGGGGTAAGGGAAATGAGCAGTTCTTC CASSRASGGKGNEQFF
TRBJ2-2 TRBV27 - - TGTGCCAGCAGCCCAGCCTGGAGATCGAACACCGGGGAGCTGTTTTTT CASSPAWRSNTGELFF
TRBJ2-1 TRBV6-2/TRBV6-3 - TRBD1 TGTGCCAGCAGTCGGGGACAGGGGGGCCCCTACAATGAGCAGTTCTTC CASSRGQGGPYNEQFF
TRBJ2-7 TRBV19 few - TGTGCCAGTAGTATGGACGGGTTCGTGGACACCTACGAGCAGTACTTC CASSMDGFVDTYEQYF
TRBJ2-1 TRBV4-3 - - TGCGCCAGCAGCCCTTTAAGGTTGGACAATGAGCAGTTCTTC CASSPLRLDNEQFF
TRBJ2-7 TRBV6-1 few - TGTGCCAGCAGTGACCTGCCGGGCGGCTTCTCCTACGAGCAGTACTTC CASSDLPGGFSYEQYF
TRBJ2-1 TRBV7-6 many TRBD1 TGTGCCAGCAGCTCCCTGACAGGGATAACCTCCTACAATGAGCAGTTCTTC CASSSLTGITSYNEQFF
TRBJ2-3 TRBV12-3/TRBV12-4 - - TGTGCCAGCAGAGACCCAGACCCGCCGGACGCAGATACGCAGTATTTT CASRDPDPPDADTQYF
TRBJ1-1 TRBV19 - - TGTGCCAGTAGTATGGGCGGGGGGCCAACTGAAGCTTTCTTT CASSMGGGPTEAFF
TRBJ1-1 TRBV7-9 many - TGTGCCAGCAGCTTAGTGGGGTTGGAAGGGCACACTGAAGCTTTCTTT CASSLVGLEGHTEAFF
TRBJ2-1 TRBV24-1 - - TGTGCCACCAGTGCCGACAGCAATGAGCAGTTCTTC CATSADSNEQFF
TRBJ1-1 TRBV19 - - TGTGCCAGTAGTATAAGGAAACAGTACACTGAAGCTTTCTTT CASSIRKQYTEAFF
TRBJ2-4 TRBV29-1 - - TGCAGCGTTGCGACGGACCCCACTGGGTTTTCTCAGTACTTC CSVATDPTGFSQYF
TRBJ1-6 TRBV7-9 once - TGTGCCAGCAGCTTCAGACAGGCCTATAATTCACCCCTCCACTTT CASSFRQAYNSPLHF
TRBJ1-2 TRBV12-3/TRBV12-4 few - TGTGCCAGCAAACTCAAAGGTTGGGCTGCCTATGGCTACACCTTC CASKLKGWAAYGYTF
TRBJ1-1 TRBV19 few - TGTGCCAGTAGTGCAGGGACTGGGAACACTGAAGCTTTCTTT CASSAGTGNTEAFF
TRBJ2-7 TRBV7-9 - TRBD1 TGTGCCAGCAGCTTAGCGGGAATGGGACAGACCTACGAGCAGTACTTC CASSLAGMGQTYEQYF
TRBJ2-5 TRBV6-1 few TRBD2 TGTGCCAGCGCCGAGCGGGGGGGCCTTCAGACCCAGTACTTC CASAERGGLQTQYF
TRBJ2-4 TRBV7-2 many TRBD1 TGTGCCAGCAGCTTAAGACAGGGCCAGGCAAACATTCAGTACTTC CASSLRQGQANIQYF
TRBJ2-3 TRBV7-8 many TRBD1 TGTGCCAGCAGCACAGGACAGGGTACAGATACGCAGTATTTT CASSTGQGTDTQYF
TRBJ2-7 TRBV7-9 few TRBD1 TGTGCCAGCAGCTTAGTTAGGGGGACAGGGACCTACGAGCAGTACTTC CASSLVRGTGTYEQYF
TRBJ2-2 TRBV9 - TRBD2 TGTGCCAGCAGCCCTAGCGGGGGGGCGAAAAACACCGGGGAGCTGTTTTTT CASSPSGGAKNTGELFF
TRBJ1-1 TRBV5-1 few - TGCGCCAGCAGCTCCCCAGGGGATGGTACTCTTGGCACTGAAGCTTTCTTT CASSSPGDGTLGTEAFF
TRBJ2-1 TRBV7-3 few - TGTGCCAGCAGCTTAAACGGGGGGCACAATGAGCAGTTCTTC CASSLNGGHNEQFF
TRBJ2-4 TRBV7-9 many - TGTGCCAGCAGCTTAGGAAACATTCAGTACTTC CASSLGNIQYF
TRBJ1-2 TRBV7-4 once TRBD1 TGTGCCAGCAGCAATTTGGATCAGGGGGCTAACTATGGCTACACCTTC CASSNLDQGANYGYTF
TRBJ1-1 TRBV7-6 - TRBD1 TGTGCCAGCAGCCTAACCGGTTCTGGACAGGGAATTTTCGAAGCTTTCTTT CASSLTGSGQGIFEAFF
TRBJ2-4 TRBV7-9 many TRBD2 TGTGCCAGCAGTCTAGCGGGGGGGCCTTCTAAGAATGGAGCCAAAAACATTCAGTACTTC CASSLAGGPSKNGAKNIQYF
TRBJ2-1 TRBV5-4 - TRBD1 TGTGCCAGCAGATCCCCGGGACAGGTAGTCGATGAGCAGTTCTTC CASRSPGQVVDEQFF
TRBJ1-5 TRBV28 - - TGTGCCAGCAGTTTTTTTGGGGCCGTCGGTCAGCCCCAGCATTTT CASSFFGAVGQPQHF
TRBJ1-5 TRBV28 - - TGTGCCAGCCAACCGGAGGCCGACCTCAATCAGCCCCAGCATTTT CASQPEADLNQPQHF
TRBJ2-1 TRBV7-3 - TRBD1 TGTGCCAGCGGGCAGGGGGTGAGGAATGAGCAGTTCTTC CASGQGVRNEQFF
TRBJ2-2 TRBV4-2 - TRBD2 TGTGCCAGCAGCCAGACTAGCGGGGGGGCCTACACCGGGGAGCTGTTTTTT CASSQTSGGAYTGELFF
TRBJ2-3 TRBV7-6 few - TGTGCCAGCAGCTTAGCCGGACGCGTTGGGCCGGAAAGCACAGATACGCAGTATTTT CASSLAGRVGPESTDTQYF
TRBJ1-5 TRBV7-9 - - TGTGCCAGCAGCTTATCACAGGGAAATCAGCCCCAGCATTTT CASSLSQGNQPQHF
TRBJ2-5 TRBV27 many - TGTGCCAGCAGTCCCAGGGGCAGGGGAGAGACCCAGTACTTC CASSPRGRGETQYF
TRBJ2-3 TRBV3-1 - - TGTGCCAGCAGCCAAGGATGGGGCGGGATGGAGGGAGATACGCAGTATTTT CASSQGWGGMEGDTQYF
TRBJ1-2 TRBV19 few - TGTGCCAGTAGTATAGAGGGGAGCTATGGCTACACCTTC CASSIEGSYGYTF
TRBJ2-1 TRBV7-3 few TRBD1 TGTGCCAGCAGCTTATTCGCCGGGACAGGGTCCTACAATGAGCAGTTCTTC CASSLFAGTGSYNEQFF
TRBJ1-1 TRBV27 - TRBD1 TGTGCCAGCAGTCCAGAGGACAGGGAGAACACTGAAGCTTTCTTT CASSPEDRENTEAFF
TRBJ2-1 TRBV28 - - TGTGCCAGCAGTGGGGTCTCCTACAATGAGCAGTTCTTC CASSGVSYNEQFF
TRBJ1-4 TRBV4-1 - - TGCGCCAGCAGCCAGTTAGCAGGAACTCAAGAAAAACTGTTTTTT CASSQLAGTQEKLFF
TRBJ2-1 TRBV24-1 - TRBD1 TGTGCCACCAGAGGGACAGAAGTTGATGAGCAGTTCTTC CATRGTEVDEQFF
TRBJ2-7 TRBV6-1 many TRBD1 TGTGCCAGCAGCTTCGGGACAGGGGCCTACGAGCAGTACTTC CASSFGTGAYEQYF
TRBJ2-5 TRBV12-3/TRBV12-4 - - TGTGCCAGCGGAAGGGTGGTCAAGACCCAGTACTTC CASGRVVKTQYF